Listed here are 2 T cell receptor beta chains from one sample, sequenced in a study of T cell responses to AZD1222 COVID-19 vaccine. Clones were sequenced by immunoSEQ multiplex PCR, and TCRdb holds only the in-frame ones, with some missing. Of roughly 120,000 clones in the sample, 87% are singletons; the top ten hold roughly 10%. This material consisted of peripheral blood, taken on day 0 of AZD1222 vaccination. These TCRs come from an adult in good health.

This clone was recorded only once. The chain carries TRBV28 and TRBJ1-1; no clear D gene. Trimming left V 3 bases short and J 1 base short, with 3 bases between. From germline, CDR1 is MDHEN and CDR2 SYDVKM. The CDR3 covers 12 residues. CDR3 loop: CASSFGNTEAFF. The DNA of the CDR3 is TGTGCCAGCAGTTTCGGGAACACTGAAGCTTTCTTT.

The chain has TRBV7-6 and TRBJ1-5; weak D call: TRBD1 (5 bases). Trimming shortened V by 2 bases and J by 4 bases, and 12 bases separated the two germline ends. The length of the CDR3 is 15 residues. Germline lookup yields CDR1 SGHVS and CDR2 FNYEAQ. For the CDR3, the DNA is TGTGCCAGCAGCTTAAGTGGGGCAGCAAATCAGCCCCAGCATTTT. This codes for CASSLSGAANQPQHF.